This T cell receptor beta chain is from a study of monozygotic twins with inflammatory bowel disease. Regarding the study as a whole: Other individuals had fewer clonotypes in common with IBD patients than with healthy twins, especially with disease activity.

Turning to this clonotype: The antigen remains unidentified.

There were around 3.5 ug of total RNA used for each TCR library. A 6-nucleotide sample barcode was carried by the UMIs, which template switching added. Using the 5' RACE reads, TCRdb records one entry per CDR3 protein without DNA. Listed are 110,000 to 150,000 distinct CDR3 sequences; more than 1% falls within the top ten. Sequenced input: blood. This TCR derives from a human donor with ulcerative colitis or Crohn's disease, or a healthy co-twin of an affected twin (not recorded which).

CDR3 sequence reads: CSARDQTSGKNEQFF. The chain links TRBV20-1 to TRBJ2-1; no DNA is available, so the TRBD2 call from TCRdb remains unchecked. The CDR3 covers 15 residues. CDR1 DFQATT and CDR2 SNEGSKA come from the germline V gene (reference sequence).